These T cell receptor beta chains were read from a single sample in a study of beta chain features in type 1 diabetes. Sequencing used immunoSEQ multiplex PCR; TCRdb keeps in-frame clones, though not all of them. The sample shows 450,000 to 600,000 clones, approximately 31% of them seen only once. Sequencing was done on a sample of naive CD4+ T cells from blood. The receptors originated from a man between 18 and 35 years old in good health. The CDR3 runs from the conserved cysteine through the conserved F or W. A D gene is named only where the DNA matches it firmly. Part of the rows lack a size; the others show once, few, many or a class for expanded clones.

TRBJ2-3 | few | NA | TRBV14 | CASTPRISSGGTDTQYF | TGTGCCAGCACCCCAAGAATCTCCAGCGGCGGCACAGATACGCAGTATTTT
TRBJ2-3 | NA | NA | TRBV6-5 | CASSYTGLDTQYF | TGTGCCAGCAGTTACACAGGGTTAGATACGCAGTATTTT
TRBJ2-7 | NA | NA | TRBV7-9 | CASSWERGNSYEQYF | TGTGCCAGCAGCTGGGAGAGGGGCAACTCCTACGAGCAGTACTTC
TRBJ1-2 | NA | NA | TRBV4-3 | CASSQEGGYGYTF | TGCGCCAGCAGCCAAGAAGGGGGTTATGGCTACACCTTC
TRBJ2-6 | NA | NA | TRBV5-1 | CASTLSETGANVLTF | TGCGCCAGCACCCTGTCGGAGACTGGGGCCAACGTCCTGACTTTC
TRBJ2-2 | once | NA | TRBV9 | CASSRSAATGELFF | TGTGCCAGCAGCCGCAGCGCGGCGACCGGGGAGCTGTTTTTT
TRBJ2-3 | few | NA | TRBV9 | CASSFDREGRREVDTQYF | TGTGCCAGCAGCTTCGACAGGGAGGGACGAAGGGAGGTAGATACGCAGTATTTT
TRBJ1-2 | NA | TRBD1 | TRBV15 | CATSRTRGGASYGYTF | TGTGCCACCAGCAGAACCCGAGGGGGCGCAAGCTATGGCTACACCTTC
TRBJ2-7 | NA | NA | TRBV30 | CAWSHRVQYF | TGTGCCTGGAGTCACAGGGTCCAGTACTTC
TRBJ2-5 | once | NA | TRBV2 | CASSTETQYF | TGTGCCAGCAGTACAGAGACCCAGTACTTC
TRBJ2-5 | few | TRBD1 | TRBV9 | CASSVGTGYAGETQYF | TGTGCCAGCAGCGTGGGGACAGGTTATGCGGGGGAGACCCAGTACTTC
TRBJ2-5 | NA | TRBD1 | TRBV9 | CASSVGTGWAGETQYF | TGTGCCAGCAGCGTCGGGACAGGTTGGGCTGGGGAGACCCAGTACTTC
TRBJ2-7 | once | TRBD1 | TRBV7-2 | CASSLQGALVYEQYF | TGTGCCAGCAGCCTCCAGGGGGCCCTCGTCTACGAGCAGTACTTC
TRBJ2-5 | NA | NA | TRBV5-4 | CASSLVTAKTQYF | TGTGCCAGCAGCTTGGTTACAGCCAAGACCCAGTACTTC